The present T cell receptor (beta chain) was sequenced within a study of blood T cell repertoires in COVID-19. About the research overall: COVID-19 samples collected from the United States, Italy and Spain covered acute and convalescent phases. The cDNA or gDNA used as material had been derived from T cells, B-cell-depleted T cells, or PBMCs.

The trim removed 5 bases at V and 1 base at J, leaving 8 bases unmatched. The CDR3 extends over 16 amino acids. Per germline, CDR1 MDHEN and CDR2 SYDVKM. Original data processing: Reference gene primer amplification gave estimated nucleated cell counts. Assay: immunoSEQ multiplex PCR; the TCRdb copy retains only in-frame clones and omits some. V and J calls and clone size come straight from that table; D and trimming were deduced from the DNA. The table shows 90,000 to 150,000 clones, with 85% to 90% occurring only once. Only a few counts were recorded for this clone. Sample: peripheral blood. The chain links TRBV28 to TRBJ2-3; 8 nucleotides line up with TRBD1. The receptor's source is a man aged 55 to 70 with acute or convalescent COVID-19. The CDR3 sequence: CASSRFTGGGTDTQYF. CDR3 nucleotides: TGTGCCAGCAGTAGATTCACAGGGGGAGGCACAGATACGCAGTATTTT. The variable domain in full, completed from reference TRBV28 and TRBJ2-3, reads DVKVTQSSRYLVKRTGEKVFLECVQDMDHENMFWYRQDPGLGLRLIYFSYDVKMKEKGDIPEGYSVSREKKERFSLILESASTNQTSMYLCASSRFTGGGTDTQYFGPGTRLTVL.